This T cell receptor beta chain was recovered during a study of blood T cell repertoires in COVID-19. Sequencing used immunoSEQ multiplex PCR; TCRdb keeps in-frame clones, though not all of them. This table has about 140,000 clones, almost 85% appearing once. Material for sequencing was PBMCs or T cells enriched from blood (not recorded which). This TCR came from a woman between 50 and 59 years old with acute COVID-19.

The CDR3 sequence: CASSSDTNRGNEQFF. In nucleotides, the CDR3 is TGTGCCAGCAGCTCCGACACTAACAGGGGTAATGAGCAGTTCTTC. The gene calls are TRBV7-9 and TRBJ2-1; 7 bases fit TRBD1. Germline loops: CDR1 SEHNR, CDR2 FQNEAQ (reference sequence). The CDR3 covers 15 residues. V dropped 4 bases and J dropped 7; count of bases not matched to a gene: 10. The variable domain in full, with the rest retrieved from reference TRBV7-9 and TRBJ2-1, is DTGVSQNPRHKITKRGQNVTFRCDPISEHNRLYWYRQTLGQGPEFLTYFQNEAQLEKSRLLSDRFSAERPKGSFSTLEIQRTEQGDSAMYLCASSSDTNRGNEQFFGPGTRLTVL.